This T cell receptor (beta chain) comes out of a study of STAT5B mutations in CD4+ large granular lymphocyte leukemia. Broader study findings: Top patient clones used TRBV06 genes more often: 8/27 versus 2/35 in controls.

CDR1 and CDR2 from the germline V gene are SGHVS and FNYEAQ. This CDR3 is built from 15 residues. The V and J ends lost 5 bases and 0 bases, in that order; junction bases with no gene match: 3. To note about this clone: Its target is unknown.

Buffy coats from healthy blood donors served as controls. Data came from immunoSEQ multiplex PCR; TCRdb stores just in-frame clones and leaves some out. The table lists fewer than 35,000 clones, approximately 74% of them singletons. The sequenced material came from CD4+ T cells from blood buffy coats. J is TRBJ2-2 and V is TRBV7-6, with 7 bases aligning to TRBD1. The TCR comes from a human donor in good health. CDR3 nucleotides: TGTGCCAGCAGCAAGCAGGGGGCGAACACCGGGGAGCTGTTTTTT. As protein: CASSKQGANTGELFF.